The next 21 T cell receptor beta chains were all read from a single sample in a study of OX40 agonist ivuxolimab in advanced cancers. TCRdb's copy holds only in-frame clones and misses some; the assay was immunoSEQ multiplex PCR. The sample shows over 65,000 clones, 85% to 90% of them seen only once. Sequencing was performed on CD4+ or CD8+ T cells sorted from blood, taken in a trial of the OX40 agonist ivuxolimab. These receptors came from an adult with an advanced solid tumor such as melanoma, head and neck, liver or kidney cancer.

The chain employs TRBV29-1 and TRBJ1-2; 8 nucleotides align to TRBD1. V lost 5 bases, J lost 8 bases, and 10 bases stayed unmatched. Germline assignment: CDR1 SQVTM and CDR2 ANQGSEA. The CDR3 sequence is 13 residues long. Here the CDR3 reads CSVPNRGKGGYTF. For the CDR3, the DNA is TGCAGCGTTCCGAACAGGGGGAAAGGCGGCTACACCTTC. Filled out from reference TRBV29-1 and TRBJ1-2, the complete variable domain reads SAVISQKPSRDICQRGTSLTIQCQVDSQVTMMFWYRQQPGQSLTLIATANQGSEATYESGFVIDKFPISRPNLTFSTLTVSNMSPEDSSIYLCSVPNRGKGGYTFGSGTRLTVV.

V gene TRBV5-1 combines with J gene TRBJ2-7, with 7 positions matching TRBD2. The germline CDR1 and CDR2 sequences are SGHRS and YFSETQ. The length of the CDR3 is 15 residues. Losses at the gene ends were 3 bases for V and 3 bases for J; bases not matched to a gene: 9. CDR3 nucleotide sequence: TGCGCCAGCAGCTCGTTAGCGGGTGGAGTCTACGAGCAGTACTTC. It is translated as CASSSLAGGVYEQYF.

This chain joins TRBV30 and TRBJ1-1; D is unclear. CDR1 and CDR2 from the germline V gene are GTSNPN and SVGIG (reference sequence). This CDR3 has 12 residues. V lost 5 bases to trimming and J lost 0 bases, with 7 bases between them. CDR3 bases: TGTGCCTGGTTCAGAATGAACACTGAAGCTTTCTTT. Translating gives CAWFRMNTEAFF.

The chain uses TRBV21-1 and TRBJ2-7. TRBV21-1 is a listed pseudogene. The CDR3 runs 16 residues. This chain's CDR3 is CASSKTEGNRNYEQYF. CDR3 nucleotide sequence: TGTGCCAGCAGCAAAACCGAAGGAAATCGGAACTACGAGCAGTACTTC.

This chain connects TRBV5-1 to TRBJ1-1; D gene unclear. The CDR3 runs 14 residues. In germline, CDR1 is SGHRS, CDR2 YFSETQ. V was trimmed by 1 base and J by 0 bases, leaving 7 bases between them. In DNA, the CDR3 is TGCGCCAGCAGCTTGACGACACTGAACACTGAAGCTTTCTTT. Amino acids: CASSLTTLNTEAFF. The variable domain in full, with the rest retrieved from reference TRBV5-1 and TRBJ1-1, is KAGVTQTPRYLIKTRGQQVTLSCSPISGHRSVSWYQQTPGQGLQFLFEYFSETQRNKGNFPGRFSGRQFSNSRSEMNVSTLELGDSALYLCASSLTTLNTEAFFGQGTRLTVV.

The CDR3 protein is CASSPQVNIGNTEAFF. DNA of the CDR3: TGTGCCAGCAGCCCCCAGGTAAATATTGGGAACACTGAAGCTTTCTTT. V is TRBV9 and J is TRBJ1-1; no clear D. In germline, CDR1 is SGDLS, CDR2 YYNGEE. The V end was cut by 4 bases, the J end by 1 base, with 17 bases between. The CDR3 is 16 residues long.

Here the CDR3 DNA reads TGTGCCAGTAGTATCGGGTTAGTGGAGGATGGCTACACCTTC. Translation: CASSIGLVEDGYTF. The chain recombines TRBV19 with TRBJ1-2, with D uncertain. Deletions cut 3 bases from V and 6 bases from J, with 14 bases between. The CDR3 sequence is 14 residues long. Germline V gives CDR1 LNHDA, CDR2 SQIVND (reference sequence).

In this sample, this clone turned up a few times. Relative to the germline gene, one junction end is altered; a read error may explain this. The chain carries TRBV7-7 and TRBJ2-1; D might be TRBD1 (5 bases). In germline, CDR1 is SSHAT, CDR2 FNYEAQ (reference sequence). The CDR3 is made up of 15 amino acids. This CDR3 reads CASSFRAGPYNEQFF. Written as DNA, the CDR3 is TGTGCTAGCAGCTTCCGGGCAGGGCCCTACAATGAGCAGTTCTTC.

The genes are TRBV27 and TRBJ2-7, with D perhaps given as TRBD1 or TRBD2 (5 bases each). Trimming cost V 6 bases and J 5 bases, with 17 bases left between them. The CDR3 loop spans 14 amino acids. CDR1 MNHEY and CDR2 SMNVEV come from the germline V gene (reference sequence). CDR3 loop: CASRSGLQGDEQYF. The CDR3 DNA is TGTGCCAGCAGGTCGGGGCTTCAGGGTGACGAGCAGTACTTC.

In DNA, the CDR3 is TGCGCCAGCAGCCTTTGGACAGAGACGTACACTGAAGCTTTCTTT. This encodes CASSLWTETYTEAFF. V usage is TRBV4-1 and J usage is TRBJ1-1; D possibly corresponds to TRBD1 (6 bases). The germline V and J ends were trimmed by 4 bases and 3 bases, with 15 bases remaining between them. CDR1 and CDR2 (germline): MGHRA, YSYEKL. The CDR3 runs 15 residues.

The table lists this clone with a few counts. The V and J genes are TRBV2 and TRBJ2-1, with D possibly being TRBD2 (5 bases). Germline-derived CDR1 and CDR2 are SNHLY and FYNNEI. V was shortened by 6 bases and J by 9 bases, with 15 bases between the two germline ends. There are 13 residues in the CDR3. CDR3 in DNA: TGTGCCAGCAGAGACTCTAGGACTGGTGAGCAGTTCTTC. It encodes CASRDSRTGEQFF.

The V and J genes are TRBV5-6 and TRBJ2-7; a weak D match, TRBD2 (6 bases). V lost 2 bases to trimming and J lost 3 bases, with 12 bases between them. The germline V gene has CDR1 SGHDT and CDR2 YYEEEE. The CDR3 covers 14 residues. DNA for the CDR3: TGTGCCAGCAGCTTAGAGGGAGGCCGCTACGAGCAGTACTTC. Its translation is CASSLEGGRYEQYF.

This chain links TRBV5-1 with TRBJ2-5; 7 bases align to TRBD2. The J segment lost 5 bases and the V segment lost 5 bases, leaving 9 bases of the junction unmatched. The V gene's germline CDR1 is SGHRS and CDR2 YFSETQ. The CDR3 covers 14 residues. The CDR3 protein is CASRLREKGETQYF. DNA for the CDR3: TGCGCCAGCAGGCTGCGGGAGAAAGGGGAGACCCAGTACTTC.

This clone was seen just once. This rearrangement joins TRBV6-1 to TRBJ2-1; 7 nucleotides align to TRBD2. There are 15 residues in the CDR3. V lost 10 bases to trimming and J lost 6 bases; unmatched junction nucleotides: 15. Looked up from germline, CDR1 is MNHNS and CDR2 is SASEGT. Written as DNA, the CDR3 is TGTGCCACAAGTGAACGACTAGCAGGGTTCAATGAGCAGTTCTTC. Translated: CATSERLAGFNEQFF.

The V and J genes are TRBV5-1 and TRBJ2-7; no clear D. CDR1 and CDR2 (germline): SGHRS, YFSETQ. This CDR3 has 15 residues. Trimming left V 5 bases short and J 6 bases short, with 21 bases between. The CDR3: CASRSPGSPSSEQYF. The CDR3 nucleotides read TGCGCCAGCAGGTCCCCCGGGTCACCGAGCAGCGAGCAGTACTTC.

The gene calls are TRBV7-9 and TRBJ2-1; 7 positions match TRBD2. Germline V gene sequence: CDR1 SEHNR, CDR2 FQNEAQ (reference sequence). The CDR3 runs 12 residues. CDR3 DNA: TGTGCTGCGGCTAGCGGTAACAATGAGCAGTTCTTC. It encodes CAAASGNNEQFF.

The V gene is TRBV5-1, the J gene TRBJ1-2; weak D call: TRBD1 (5 bases). Germline V gene sequence: CDR1 SGHRS, CDR2 YFSETQ. The CDR3 is made up of 14 amino acids. Trimming cost V 1 base and J 2 bases, with 9 bases left between them. The CDR3 sequence is CASSLSGGNYGYTF. In DNA form, the CDR3 reads TGCGCCAGCAGCTTGTCGGGGGGAAACTATGGCTACACCTTC. Full variable domain (rest looked up from reference TRBV5-1 and TRBJ1-2): KAGVTQTPRYLIKTRGQQVTLSCSPISGHRSVSWYQQTPGQGLQFLFEYFSETQRNKGNFPGRFSGRQFSNSRSEMNVSTLELGDSALYLCASSLSGGNYGYTFGSGTRLTVV.

The gene calls are TRBV6-6 and TRBJ1-6, with no clear D. Trimming shortened V by 8 bases and J by 3 bases, and 8 bases separated the two germline ends. The CDR3 is 13 amino acids. Germline V lookup: CDR1 MNHNY, CDR2 SVGAGI (reference sequence). The CDR3 DNA sequence: TGTGCCAGCGGTGGGATCTATAATTCACCCCTCCACTTT. Translation: CASGGIYNSPLHF.

This sequence joins TRBV2 and TRBJ1-1; the D is unclear. The CDR3 spans 17 residues. The germline V gene encodes CDR1 SNHLY and CDR2 FYNNEI. Trimming left V 7 bases short and J 0 bases short, with 21 bases between. The CDR3, as DNA: TGTGCCAGCACTGGTTTGGGGTGGACTAATATGAACACTGAAGCTTTCTTT. Amino acids: CASTGLGWTNMNTEAFF.

The V call is TRBV5-5, the J call TRBJ1-4; weak D call: TRBD1 (5 bases). The V gene lost 1 base and the J gene lost 4 bases, with 11 bases spanning the gap. The V gene's germline CDR1 is SGHKS and CDR2 YYEKEE (reference sequence). The CDR3 runs 15 residues. The CDR3 bases are TGTGCCAGCAGCTTGTTCGGGGACGTTAATGAAAAACTGTTTTTT. Protein: CASSLFGDVNEKLFF.

J is TRBJ2-1 and V is TRBV11-2, with 7 bases fitting TRBD2. The CDR3 is 16 amino acids. V shed 1 base, J shed 9 bases, and the junction held 12 bases outside the gene matches. The germline gives CDR1 SGHAT, CDR2 FQNNGV. In DNA form, the CDR3 reads TGTGCCAGCAGCTTAGTGGGCTCAGCGGGGTGGGGTGAGCAGTTCTTC. Translated: CASSLVGSAGWGEQFF. Together with reference TRBV11-2 and TRBJ2-1, the CDR3 gives the full variable domain: EAGVAQSPRYKIIEKRQSVAFWCNPISGHATLYWYQQILGQGPKLLIQFQNNGVVDDSQLPKDRFSAERLKGVDSTLKIQPAKLEDSAVYLCASSLVGSAGWGEQFFGPGTRLTVL.